What follows are 10 T cell receptor beta chains derived from one specimen sequenced in a study of vaccination and CD4 T cells after COVID-19. These receptors have no identified antigens. An Oncomine TCR Beta short-read assay was used to sequence the DNA from cultured CD4+ T cells. TCRdb used MiXCR to reprocess the PCR reads, holding one entry per CDR3 protein. The sample has over 10,000 distinct CDR3 sequences, around 48% seen once. As for treatment: approximately nine-day PBMC culture with coronavirus spike peptide pools or control peptides (ViraFEST assay). The specimen was CD4+ T cells from blood, cultured in vitro. These receptors all stem from a human donor who had recovered from COVID-19.

V and J are TRBV27 and TRBJ2-1, with 10 bases matching TRBD1. The CDR3 is 13 residues long. The J segment lost 5 bases and the V segment lost 7 bases, leaving 2 bases of the junction unmatched. The V gene's germline CDR1 is MNHEY and CDR2 SMNVEV (reference sequence). The CDR3 is CASMDRGNNEQFF. The CDR3 region has the DNA TGTGCCAGCATGGACAGGGGGAACAATGAGCAGTTCTTC.

The V and J genes are TRBV12-3 or TRBV12-4 and TRBJ2-3; TRBD1 aligns across 10 bases. With 7 bases clipped from V and 7 bases from J, the junction kept 5 bases outside the gene matches. There are 13 residues in the CDR3. CDR3 DNA sequence: TGTGCCAGCACCCGGGGACAGGGGTATACGCAGTATTTT. Its translation is CASTRGQGYTQYF.

This clonotype was recorded a few times. The chain links TRBV27 to TRBJ1-2, with D possibly TRBD1 on 6 matching bases. The CDR3 spans 15 residues. Trimming cost V 1 base and J 5 bases, with 14 bases left between them. Germline values: CDR1 MNHEY, CDR2 SMNVEV (reference sequence). CDR3 sequence reads: CASSLWGAQTYGYTF. Written as DNA, the CDR3 is TGTGCCAGCAGTTTATGGGGGGCCCAGACTTATGGCTACACCTTC.

This chain links TRBV5-4 with TRBJ2-7; a possible D gene is TRBD1 (5 bases). V lost 1 base and J lost 0, with 11 bases in between. CDR3 length: 15 residues. Germline V gene data show CDR1 as SGHNT and CDR2 as YYREEE (reference sequence). The CDR3 nucleotides are TGTGCCAGCAGCTTGTATGACAGACCCTCCTACGAGCAGTACTTC. This encodes CASSLYDRPSYEQYF.

The table lists this clonotype with a few counts. The chain joins TRBV21-1 to TRBJ1-6; the table's D gene call, TRBD1, was not cross checked with the DNA. TRBV21-1 is reported as a pseudogene. The CDR3 extends over 16 amino acids. The CDR3 sequence is CASSKAAAPRDSPLHF. The CDR3 coding sequence is TGTGCCAGCAGCAAAGCGGCAGCCCCTAGGGATTCACCCCTCCACTTT.

Within the sample, this clonotype is medium-sized (0.01 to 0.1%). The chain carries TRBV5-1 and TRBJ2-3, with D perhaps assigned TRBD1 or TRBD2 (5 bases each). CDR1 SGHRS and CDR2 YFSETQ come from the germline V gene. The length of the CDR3 is 16 residues. Trimming left V 0 bases short and J 3 bases short, with 14 bases between. CDR3 nucleotide sequence: TGCGCCAGCAGCTTGGTAGGTTCCAGGGAGACAGATACGCAGTATTTT. Translation gives CASSLVGSRETDTQYF. Based on the CDR3 plus reference TRBV5-1 and TRBJ2-3, the full variable domain is KAGVTQTPRYLIKTRGQQVTLSCSPISGHRSVSWYQQTPGQGLQFLFEYFSETQRNKGNFPGRFSGRQFSNSRSEMNVSTLELGDSALYLCASSLVGSRETDTQYFGPGTRLTVL.

This chain uses TRBV12-3 or TRBV12-4 with TRBJ1-6; a weak D match, TRBD1 (6 bases). Trimming took 7 bases from V and 0 from J, leaving 19 bases between them. This CDR3 has 18 residues. The CDR3 DNA reads as TGTGCCAGCACTGCTATGTTAGGGGGGACCTCCTATAATTCACCCCTCCACTTT. This sequence encodes CASTAMLGGTSYNSPLHF.

V is TRBV4-1 and J is TRBJ2-1; 8 bases are shared with TRBD2. The germline V gene has CDR1 MGHRA and CDR2 YSYEKL. With 1 base clipped from V and 9 bases from J, the junction kept 14 bases outside the gene matches. The CDR3 totals 17 residues. CDR3 nucleotide sequence: TGCGCCAGCAGCCAAGGGACGAACTGGGTAGCGGGATCTGAGCAGTTCTTC. Translation: CASSQGTNWVAGSEQFF.

This chain uses TRBV10-3 with TRBJ2-6, with TRBD1 as a possible D gene (6 bases). V was pared by 10 bases and J by 10 bases, with 11 bases between. CDR1 ENHRY and CDR2 SYGVKD come from the germline V gene. The CDR3 is made up of 11 amino acids. For the CDR3, the DNA is TGTGCCACAGGACAGAAAAACGTCCTGACTTTC. It yields the protein CATGQKNVLTF.

This sequence joins TRBV24-1 and TRBJ2-3, with TRBD2 matching over 12 bases. CDR1 is KGHDR, CDR2 SFDVKD, per germline. V lost 3 bases, J lost 3 bases, and 0 bases stayed unmatched. This CDR3 comprises 15 residues. The CDR3 DNA is TGTGCCACCAGTGATACTAGCGGGAGGACAGATACGCAGTATTTT. Amino acid sequence: CATSDTSGRTDTQYF.